This passage covers 17 T cell receptor beta chains from one sample sequenced in a study of blood T cell repertoires in COVID-19. Assay: immunoSEQ multiplex PCR; the TCRdb copy retains only in-frame clones and omits some. The table records thousands of clones, 88% of them present only once. The sequenced sample was peripheral blood. These receptors came from a woman in her 50s with active or convalescent COVID-19.

V is TRBV5-1 and J is TRBJ2-5; TRBD2 matches at 10 bases. The germline CDR1 and CDR2 sequences are SGHRS and YFSETQ. J lost 4 bases, V lost 3 bases, and 12 bases had no gene match. This CDR3 comprises 17 residues. CDR3 amino acids: CASSWGGLAGAGETQYF. In nucleotides, the CDR3 is TGCGCCAGCAGCTGGGGCGGGCTAGCGGGGGCAGGAGAGACCCAGTACTTC.

V gene TRBV7-2 combines with J gene TRBJ2-7, with D maybe TRBD2 (5 bases). Trimming left V 3 bases short and J 4 bases short, with 13 bases between. Looked up from germline, CDR1 is SGHTA and CDR2 is FQGNSA. This CDR3 region has 14 residues. In nucleotides, the CDR3 is TGTGCCAGCAGCTTGTCTGGGGAGTTTTACGAGCAGTACTTC. It translates to CASSLSGEFYEQYF.

This clone appeared a few times. V and J are TRBV5-1 and TRBJ2-7; TRBD1 might be the D (6 bases). The CDR3 is 14 residues long. V was clipped by 1 base and J by 3 bases, with 11 bases between them. CDR1 and CDR2 (germline): SGHRS, YFSETQ. CDR3 nucleotide sequence: TGCGCCAGCAGCTTGTTCGGGACAAGCTACGAGCAGTACTTC. As protein: CASSLFGTSYEQYF.

The genes are TRBV5-6 and TRBJ2-2, with D unresolved. Between the trimmed V and J ends, which lost 4 bases and 0 bases, there was a span of 13 bases. Germline V gene data show CDR1 as SGHDT and CDR2 as YYEEEE. This CDR3 spans 16 amino acids. CDR3 DNA: TGTGCCAGCAGCCCTAGGTCTCTTGCGAACACCGGGGAGCTGTTTTTT. Its translation is CASSPRSLANTGELFF.

The chain combines TRBV5-1 with TRBJ2-7; 8 bases align to TRBD1. V lost 4 bases, J lost 4 bases, and 7 bases stayed unmatched. The CDR3 contains 14 residues. Germline values: CDR1 SGHRS, CDR2 YFSETQ. CDR3 sequence reads: CASSPGQGSYEQYF. The CDR3 bases are TGCGCCAGCAGCCCCGGACAGGGAAGTTACGAGCAGTACTTC.

The rearrangement joins TRBV28 to TRBJ1-3; no reliable D call. The length of the CDR3 is 15 residues. CDR1 MDHEN and CDR2 SYDVKM come from the germline V gene. V lost 6 bases, J lost 8 bases, and 20 bases lay in between. CDR3 coding DNA: TGTGCCAGCAGCCTTCCCGGGGAGGGAAAGGACACCATATATTTT. Its translation is CASSLPGEGKDTIYF.

V gene TRBV10-2 combines with J gene TRBJ2-7, with a possible D match to TRBD2 (6 bases). CDR1 and CDR2 from the germline V gene are WSHSY and SAAADI. V was cut by 2 bases and J by 0 bases, with 14 bases left in between. The CDR3 sequence is 16 residues long. CDR3 amino acids: CASSEAAPSVSYEQYF. Written as DNA, the CDR3 is TGCGCCAGCAGTGAGGCGGCCCCTAGCGTCTCCTACGAGCAGTACTTC.

V is TRBV4-1 and J is TRBJ1-4; 7 bases map to TRBD1. The germline V gene has CDR1 MGHRA and CDR2 YSYEKL. The CDR3 extends over 15 amino acids. With 4 bases clipped from V and 5 bases from J, the junction kept 7 bases outside the gene matches. This chain's CDR3 is CASSLNRGENEKLFF. The CDR3 DNA reads as TGCGCCAGCAGCCTTAACAGGGGAGAGAATGAAAAACTGTTTTTT.

CDR3 coding DNA: TGTGCCAGCAGTGAGCTGACAGGGGTTAATTCACCCCTCCACTTT. Translation: CASSELTGVNSPLHF. The chain couples TRBV2 to TRBJ1-6; the match to TRBD1 covers 8 bases. V lost 3 bases to trimming and J lost 6 bases; unmatched junction nucleotides: 4. The CDR3 loop spans 15 amino acids. From germline, CDR1 is SNHLY and CDR2 FYNNEI.

The rearrangement joins TRBV5-4 to TRBJ2-2; 7 bases agree with TRBD1. Germline loops: CDR1 SGHNT, CDR2 YYREEE (reference sequence). V was clipped by 4 bases and J by 6 bases; unmatched bases: 9. This CDR3 comprises 15 residues. Here the CDR3 reads CASSPPRTGPGELFF. The CDR3 DNA is TGTGCCAGCAGCCCGCCGAGGACAGGCCCCGGGGAGCTGTTTTTT.

V and J are TRBV11-3 and TRBJ2-7; possible D gene TRBD1, 5 bases. Trimming stripped 1 base from V and 2 bases from J, with 12 bases between. This CDR3 is 15 amino acids long. The V gene's germline CDR1 is SGHNT and CDR2 YENEEA. The DNA for the CDR3 is TGTGCCAGCAGCTTAGGCCGGTACAGGACCTACGAGCAGTACTTC. Its translation is CASSLGRYRTYEQYF.

This clone has just one count. This rearrangement joins TRBV6-2 or TRBV6-3 to TRBJ1-5; TRBD1 matches 7 bases. The junction had 9 bases not matched to a gene; V was cut back by 4 bases and J by 0 bases. CDR1 is MNHEY and CDR2 is SVGEGT in the germline V gene. The CDR3 is 17 residues long. This CDR3 reads CASSSNRGQNSNQPQHF. The DNA for the CDR3 is TGTGCCAGCAGTTCAAACCGGGGACAGAATAGCAATCAGCCCCAGCATTTT.

This clone has more than one count but fewer than ten. The chain links TRBV27 to TRBJ2-3, with D possibly matching TRBD1 (5 bases). This CDR3 is built from 14 residues. Germline V CDR1 and CDR2: MNHEY, SMNVEV (reference sequence). Trimming took off 6 bases at V and 0 bases at J, with 10 bases between the two ends. Here the CDR3 reads CASSETDSTDTQYF. The CDR3 bases are TGTGCCAGCAGCGAGACAGACAGCACAGATACGCAGTATTTT.

The chain carries TRBV19 and TRBJ1-4; tentative D call: TRBD1 (6 bases). The ends were cut back, 9 bases at V and 3 bases at J, with 17 bases in the middle. The germline gives CDR1 LNHDA, CDR2 SQIVND (reference sequence). The length of the CDR3 is 15 residues. This chain's CDR3 is CASREGDTANEKLFF. Written as DNA, the CDR3 is TGTGCCAGCCGGGAGGGGGACACAGCTAATGAAAAACTGTTTTTT. Full variable domain (outside the CDR3, taken from reference TRBV19 and TRBJ1-4): DGGITQSPKYLFRKEGQNVTLSCEQNLNHDAMYWYRQDPGQGLRLIYYSQIVNDFQKGDIAEGYSVSREKKESFPLTVTSAQKNPTAFYLCASREGDTANEKLFFGSGTQLSVL.

The chain joins TRBV30 to TRBJ1-3; the D gene is possibly TRBD1 (5 bases). Trimming took off 0 bases at V and 0 bases at J, with 9 bases between the two ends. The CDR3 totals 15 residues. The germline CDR1 and CDR2 sequences are GTSNPN and SVGIG (reference sequence). CDR3: CAWSVGGSSGNTIYF. The CDR3 DNA reads as TGTGCCTGGAGTGTTGGGGGGAGCTCTGGAAACACCATATATTTT.

The chain uses TRBV4-2 and TRBJ2-7; TRBD2 aligns across 7 bases. The V segment lost 3 bases and the J segment 4 bases; nucleotides outside the gene matches: 9. Germline V gene lookup returns CDR1 LGHNA and CDR2 YNFKEQ. The CDR3 extends over 15 amino acids. The CDR3 here is CASSQRLAGVYEQYF. The CDR3 DNA follows: TGTGCCAGCAGCCAGCGGCTCGCGGGAGTGTACGAGCAGTACTTC.

The chain links TRBV9 to TRBJ2-3; TRBD2 agrees at 7 bases. Germline-derived CDR1 and CDR2 are SGDLS and YYNGEE. J was trimmed by 3 bases and V by 2 bases; bases with no gene match: 9. The CDR3 has 16 residues. CDR3 sequence reads: CASSVGAGEETDTQYF. As DNA, the CDR3 is TGTGCCAGCAGCGTCGGCGCGGGAGAGGAGACAGATACGCAGTATTTT.